The 2 T cell receptor beta chains listed next were all sequenced from one sample in a study of molecular identifiers for immune sequencing clone quantification. Using its own MiXCR run on the PCR reads, TCRdb lists one record per CDR3 protein. The table lists a few hundred thousand distinct CDR3 sequences, roughly a quarter of them singletons. Sequenced material: naive CD8+ T cells from blood, with Jurkat cell RNA spiked in. Subset noted: FACS-sorted CD8+CD4-CCR7+CD45RA+ naive T cells. These receptors all stem from a human donor in good health. Some libraries in this study had Jurkat cell RNA spiked in.

This clonotype was found many times. This chain uses TRBV5-6 with TRBJ2-5; D possibly corresponds to TRBD1 (6 bases). Trimming removed 3 bases at V and 9 bases at J, with 9 bases between. Per germline, CDR1 SGHDT and CDR2 YYEEEE. CDR3 size: 11 residues. CDR3 bases: TGTGCCAGCAGCTGGGCAGGGGCCCAGTACTTC. Residues: CASSWAGAQYF. Based on the CDR3 plus reference TRBV5-6 and TRBJ2-5, the full variable domain is DAGVTQSPTHLIKTRGQQVTLRCSPKSGHDTVSWYQQALGQGPQFIFQYYEEEERQRGNFPDRFSGHQFPNYSSELNVNALLLGDSALYLCASSWAGAQYFGPGTRLLVL.

With respect to this clonotype: The junction departs from germline at one end; a sequencing error may be responsible. The V call is TRBV7-9, the J call TRBJ1-1, with D unresolved. The CDR3 contains 12 residues. Germline values: CDR1 SEHNR, CDR2 FQNEAQ (reference sequence). This chain's CDR3 is CASGLAVNEAFF. Here the CDR3 DNA reads TGTGCCAGCGGCTTAGCGGTGAATGAAGCTTTCTTT.